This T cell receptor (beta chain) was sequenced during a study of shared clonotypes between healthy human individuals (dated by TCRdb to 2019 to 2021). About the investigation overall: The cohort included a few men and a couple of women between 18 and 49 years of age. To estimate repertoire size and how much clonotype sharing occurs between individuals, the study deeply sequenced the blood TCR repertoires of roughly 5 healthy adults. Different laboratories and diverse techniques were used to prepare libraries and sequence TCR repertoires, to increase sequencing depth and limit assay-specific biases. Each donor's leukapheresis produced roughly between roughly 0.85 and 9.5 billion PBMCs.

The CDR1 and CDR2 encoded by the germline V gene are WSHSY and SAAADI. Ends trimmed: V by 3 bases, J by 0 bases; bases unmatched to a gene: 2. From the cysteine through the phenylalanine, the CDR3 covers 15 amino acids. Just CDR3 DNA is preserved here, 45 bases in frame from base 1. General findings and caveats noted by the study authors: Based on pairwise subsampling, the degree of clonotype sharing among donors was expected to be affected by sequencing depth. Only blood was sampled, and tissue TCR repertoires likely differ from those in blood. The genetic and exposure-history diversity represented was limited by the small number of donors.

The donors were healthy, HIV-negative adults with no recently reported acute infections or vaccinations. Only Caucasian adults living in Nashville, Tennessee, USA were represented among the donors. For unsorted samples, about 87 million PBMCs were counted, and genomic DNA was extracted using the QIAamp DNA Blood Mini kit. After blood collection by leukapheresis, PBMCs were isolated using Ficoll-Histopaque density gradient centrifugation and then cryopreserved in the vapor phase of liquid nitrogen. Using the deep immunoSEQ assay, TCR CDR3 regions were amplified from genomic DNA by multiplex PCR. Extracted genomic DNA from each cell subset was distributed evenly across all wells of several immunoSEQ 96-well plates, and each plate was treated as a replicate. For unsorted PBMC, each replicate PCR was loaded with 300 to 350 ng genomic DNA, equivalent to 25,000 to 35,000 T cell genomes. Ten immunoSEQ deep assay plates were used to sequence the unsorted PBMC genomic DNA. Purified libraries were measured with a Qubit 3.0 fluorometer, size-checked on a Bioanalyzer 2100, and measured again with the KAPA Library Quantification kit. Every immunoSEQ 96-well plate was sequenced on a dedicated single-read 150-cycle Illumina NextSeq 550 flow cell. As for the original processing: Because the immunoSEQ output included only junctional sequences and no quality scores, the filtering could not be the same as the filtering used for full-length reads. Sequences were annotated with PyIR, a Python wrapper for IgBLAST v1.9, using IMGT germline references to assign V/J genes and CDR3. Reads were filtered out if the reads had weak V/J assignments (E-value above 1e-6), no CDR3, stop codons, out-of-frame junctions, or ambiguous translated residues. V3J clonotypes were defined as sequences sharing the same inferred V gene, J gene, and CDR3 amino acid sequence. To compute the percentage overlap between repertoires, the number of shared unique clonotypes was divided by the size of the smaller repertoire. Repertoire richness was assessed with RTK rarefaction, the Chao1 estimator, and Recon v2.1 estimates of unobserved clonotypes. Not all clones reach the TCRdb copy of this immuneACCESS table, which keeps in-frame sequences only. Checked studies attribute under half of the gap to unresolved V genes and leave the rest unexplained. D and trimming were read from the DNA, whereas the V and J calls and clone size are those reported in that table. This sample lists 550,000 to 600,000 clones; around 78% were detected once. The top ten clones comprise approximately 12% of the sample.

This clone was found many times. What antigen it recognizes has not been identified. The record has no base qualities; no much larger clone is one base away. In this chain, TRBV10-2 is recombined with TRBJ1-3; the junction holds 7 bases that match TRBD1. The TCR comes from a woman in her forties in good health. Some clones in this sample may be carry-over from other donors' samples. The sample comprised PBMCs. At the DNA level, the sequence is TGCGCCAGCAGTGACAGGGGGAACTCTGGAAACACCATATATTTT. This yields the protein CASSDRGNSGNTIYF.